The 29 T cell receptor beta chains listed next were all sequenced from one sample in a study of tumor-infiltrating lymphocytes in primary liver carcinoma (dated by TCRdb to between 2016 and 2019). The run used an Illumina HiSeq 2500. A constant-region primer and ProtoScript II reverse transcriptase were used to reverse-transcribe TCRbeta-specific cDNA from around 530 ng total RNA. The TCRbeta libraries were prepared through three rounds of nested multiplex PCR following a slightly modified ARM-PCR procedure. The first two PCR rounds used multiplex TRBV1-TRBV30 forward primers with a Cbeta reverse primer, each for roughly 10 cycles. The raw public data were reprocessed by TCRdb itself: fastp quality trimming at Q25, MiXCR clonotype calling, in-frame beta chains only. When rows share a CDR3 protein, they turn into one entry using the most common DNA and genes. For this sample there are 310,000 or so distinct CDR3 sequences; more than 55% appear just once. The ten largest clones represent more than 15% of the sample.

TRIzol reagent was used to extract blood RNA from unsorted whole blood, while the DNeasy Blood & Tissue kit provided the germline DNA. The sequenced sample was peripheral blood. These receptors came from a woman in her twenties or thirties with primary liver carcinoma and hepatitis B virus infection.

For this clonotype: A junction end diverges from the germline sequence, so it may reflect a read error. The rearrangement uses TRBV11-2 and TRBJ2-1; D may be TRBD2 (5 bases). Germline V gene sequence: CDR1 SGHAT, CDR2 FQNNGV. This CDR3 spans 11 amino acids. As DNA, the CDR3 is TGTGCCAGCACCCCCTCTGGAACCGGGAATTTC. This gives the protein CASTPSGTGNF.

CDR3 protein: CASSPDRGVVGELFF. The CDR3 region has the DNA TGTGCCAGCAGCCCCGACAGGGGGGTTGTCGGGGAGCTGTTTTTT. The J gene is TRBJ2-2, the V gene TRBV7-8, with 9 bases matching TRBD1. V shed 5 bases, J shed 7 bases, and the junction held 8 bases outside the gene matches. Germline CDR1 reads SGHVS; CDR2 reads FQNEAQ. The CDR3 has 15 residues.

This sequence joins TRBV12-5 and TRBJ1-1; no definite D call. V lost 0 bases, J lost 8 bases, and 7 bases lay in between. The CDR3 totals 12 residues. CDR1 is LGHNT, CDR2 FRNRAP, per germline. The CDR3 DNA reads TGTGCTAGTGGTTTGGTGGGCGCGGAAGCTTTCTTT. Translation: CASGLVGAEAFF.

This clonotype was detected once. Just one base apart from a much larger clone, this may be a read error. The CDR3 DNA reads TGCGCCAGCATGGCAGCTTCCTCCTACGAGCAGTACTTC. Translating it yields CASMAASSYEQYF. This chain uses TRBV5-1 with TRBJ2-7, with no clear D. V was cut by 6 bases and J by 0 bases, with 10 bases left in between. The CDR3 is made up of 13 amino acids. Germline V gene lookup returns CDR1 SGHRS and CDR2 YFSETQ.

Ten or more counts support this clonotype. The V call is TRBV4-2, the J call TRBJ1-2; TRBD1 is a possible D gene (5 bases). The germline V gene encodes CDR1 LGHNA and CDR2 YNFKEQ. The CDR3 is made up of 15 amino acids. V gave up 2 bases and J gave up 2 bases, with 12 bases separating them. DNA for the CDR3: TGTGCCAGCAGCCAACGAACCGGGACCAACTATGGCTACACCTTC. It codes for CASSQRTGTNYGYTF.

Worth noting for this clonotype: A junction boundary mismatches the germline segment, possibly from a read error. This sequence joins TRBV11-2 and TRBJ2-1; D gene ambiguous. This CDR3 region has 11 residues. Germline V gene sequence: CDR1 SGHAT, CDR2 FQNNGV. As DNA, the CDR3 is TGTGGCAGCAGCTTGGGTGCTCGGACGTTCTTC. Translating it yields CGSSLGARTFF. The full variable domain, in which reference TRBV11-2 and TRBJ2-1 provide the parts outside the CDR3, is EAGVAQSPRYKIIEKRQSVAFWCNPISGHATLYWYQQILGQGPKLLIQFQNNGVVDDSQLPKDRFSAERLKGVDSTLKIQPAKLEDSAVYLCGSSLGARTFFGPGTRLTVL.

Ten or more counts support this clonotype. This chain joins TRBV6-1 and TRBJ2-7; 9 bases align to TRBD2. CDR3 length: 14 residues. V lost 1 base and J lost 8; bases outside the gene matches: 6. Germline-derived CDR1 and CDR2 are MNHNS and SASEGT. This CDR3 reads CASSEDWSGRQQYF. CDR3 in DNA: TGTGCCAGCAGTGAAGATTGGAGCGGGAGGCAGCAGTACTTC.

This clonotype came up a few times. The junction differs from germline at one of its ends, possibly a read error. The V and J genes are TRBV29-1 and TRBJ2-7, with TRBD1 matching 7 bases. The germline CDR1 and CDR2 sequences are SQVTM and ANQGSEA. CDR3 length equals 13 residues. CDR3 region: CSVEEQGTYEQYF. CDR3 DNA: TGTAGCGTTGAGGAACAGGGGACCTACGAGCAGTACTTC.

Of note for this clonotype: Mismatch with germline at one junction end may stem from a read error. CDR3 residues: CANSLPQGMSGTQYF. In DNA form, the CDR3 reads TGTGCCAACAGTTTGCCGCAGGGGATGAGCGGTACGCAGTATTTT. V gene TRBV12-3 or TRBV12-4 combines with J gene TRBJ2-3; D perhaps matches TRBD1 (6 bases). The CDR3 contains 15 residues.

Concerning this clonotype: A much larger clone sits a single nucleotide away, making a read error possible. The chain employs TRBV28 and TRBJ2-7, with 8 nucleotides matching TRBD1. CDR1 and CDR2 (germline): MDHEN, SYDVKM. The CDR3 totals 16 residues. The V gene end was trimmed by 8 bases and the J gene end by 0 bases; junction bases not matched to a gene: 12. The CDR3 region has the DNA TGTGCCAGCCGCCCGACCGGGACAGGCTACTCCTACGAGCAGTACTTC. It is translated as CASRPTGTGYSYEQYF.

In its sample, this clonotype was seen a few times. The conserved phenylalanine or tryptophan is not found at the CDR3 terminus, so this likely reflects a read error. V usage is TRBV6-1 and J usage is TRBJ2-7; D gene unclear. V was trimmed by 2 bases and J by 0 bases, leaving 11 bases between them. The CDR3 is 15 amino acids. CDR1 and CDR2 (germline): MNHNS, SASEGT. Written as DNA, the CDR3 is TGTGCCAGCAGTGAATGGCCGATGAGCTCCTACGAGCAGTACTCC. Residues: CASSEWPMSSYEQYS.

This clonotype was found many times. The genes are TRBV11-1 and TRBJ2-5; D not resolved. CDR1 is SGHAT and CDR2 is FQDESV in the germline V gene (reference sequence). The CDR3 sequence is 14 residues long. The V and J ends lost 2 bases and 5 bases respectively, with 12 bases between them. The CDR3 bases are TGTGCCAGCAGCTTATCGGTCGCCGGGGAGACCCAGTACTTC. It translates to CASSLSVAGETQYF.

A remark on this clonotype: Mismatch with germline at one junction end may stem from a read error. The chain uses TRBV7-8 and TRBJ1-5, with D tentatively TRBD1 (6 bases). Looked up from germline, CDR1 is SGHVS and CDR2 is FQNEAQ. The CDR3 consists of 14 residues. The CDR3 DNA follows: TGTGACAGCAGCCCCTCCCTTGGGGGCCAGCCCCAGCATTTT. Amino acid sequence: CDSSPSLGGQPQHF.

A word on this clonotype: The junction departs from germline at one end; a sequencing error may be responsible. V and J are TRBV11-2 and TRBJ2-7; TRBD2 aligns across 8 bases. This CDR3 comprises 15 residues. Germline loops: CDR1 SGHAT, CDR2 FQNNGV. The CDR3 DNA reads TGTGCCGGCAGCTTAGGATCCAGCGGGAGCTACGAGCAGTACTTC. As protein: CAGSLGSSGSYEQYF.

Details on this clonotype: This could be a read error, since a much larger clone is one nucleotide away. The chain uses TRBV5-5 and TRBJ2-7; possibly TRBD1 or TRBD2 for D (5 bases each). This CDR3 is 14 amino acids long. V lost 0 bases and J lost 3, with 10 bases in between. Germline CDR1 and CDR2: SGHKS and YYEKEE (reference sequence). In DNA, the CDR3 is TGTGCCAGCAGCTTGGCAGGGAGCTTCTACGAGCAGTACTTC. Residues: CASSLAGSFYEQYF.

As for this clonotype: Just one base apart from a much larger clone, this may be a read error. The chain has TRBV6-6 and TRBJ1-1, with D uncertain. The V gene's germline CDR1 is MNHNY and CDR2 SVGAGI (reference sequence). This CDR3 is 11 amino acids long. The CDR3 region is CTSSANTEAFF. CDR3 coding DNA: TGTACCAGCAGTGCCAACACTGAAGCTTTCTTT.

The chain has TRBV11-2 and TRBJ2-2, with D maybe TRBD2 (5 bases). CDR3 length equals 14 residues. The V end was cut by 1 base, the J end by 5 bases, with 8 bases between. Germline assignment: CDR1 SGHAT and CDR2 FQNNGV. The CDR3 loop reads CASSLALATGELFF. CDR3 coding DNA: TGTGCCAGCAGCTTAGCTTTAGCGACCGGGGAGCTGTTTTTT.

This clonotype was seen only once. In this CDR3 the conserved last residue, phenylalanine or tryptophan, is missing, so a read error is likely. The genes are TRBV30 and TRBJ2-5; tentatively, D is TRBD2 (6 bases). With 4 bases removed from V and 0 bases from J, the gap between germline ends came to 18 bases. From germline, CDR1 is GTSNPN and CDR2 SVGIG (reference sequence). The CDR3 contains 16 residues. In nucleotides, the CDR3 is TGTGCCTGGACGGTCCGGGGACTGAAGTACCAAGAGACCCAGTACCTC. This encodes CAWTVRGLKYQETQYL.

Turning to this clonotype: A much larger clone is a single base away; this may be a read error. The chain recombines TRBV6-1 with TRBJ2-7, with TRBD2 as a possible D gene (5 bases). Deletions cut 5 bases from V and 0 bases from J, with 11 bases between. The CDR3 has 14 residues. Germline-derived CDR1 and CDR2 are MNHNS and SASEGT. The CDR3 DNA follows: TGTGCCAGCAGTCACTCGGCGGGCTCCTACGAGCAGTACTTC. It translates to CASSHSAGSYEQYF.

Details on this clonotype: This clone may be a read error of a much larger clone one base away. The chain uses TRBV5-6 and TRBJ2-2; unclear D gene. Germline CDR1 SGHDT, CDR2 YYEEEE. This CDR3 has 16 amino acids. As DNA, the CDR3 is TGTGCCAGCAGCTTGAACCTGCTGTCGGGCACCTGGGAGCTGTTTTTT. Amino acid sequence: CASSLNLLSGTWELFF. The variable domain in full, with the rest retrieved from reference TRBV5-6 and TRBJ2-2, is DAGVTQSPTHLIKTRGQQVTLRCSPKSGHDTVSWYQQALGQGPQFIFQYYEEEERQRGNFPDRFSGHQFPNYSSELNVNALLLGDSALYLCASSLNLLSGTWELFFGEGSRLTVL.

With regard to this clonotype: Given a much more abundant clone one base away, this may be a read error. V gene TRBV4-2 combines with J gene TRBJ2-3; 11 bases fit TRBD2. Germline V gene data show CDR1 as LGHNA and CDR2 as YNFKEQ. CDR3 size: 16 residues. The CDR3 region has the DNA TGTGCCAGCAGCCATCTAGCGGGAGGTGAAACAGATGCGCAGTATTTT. Protein sequence: CASSHLAGGETDAQYF.

As regards this clonotype: A much larger clone lies a single base off, so this may be a read error. The chain combines TRBV6-7 with TRBJ1-2; D gene unclear. TRBV6-7 is an open reading frame, and its role is uncertain. CDR3 length: 15 residues. The germline V and J ends were trimmed by 0 bases and 6 bases, with 14 bases remaining between them. This chain's CDR3 is CASSYSNTLTNGYTF. CDR3 sequence (DNA): TGTGCCAGCAGTTACTCGAACACCTTAACGAATGGCTACACCTTC.

The chain carries TRBV5-6 and TRBJ1-2, with 7 bases fitting TRBD1. Per the germline V gene, CDR1 is SGHDT and CDR2 is YYEEEE. After removal of 0 bases from V and 14 bases from J, the junction contained 16 bases not matched to a gene. The CDR3 consists of 15 residues. CDR3 sequence (DNA): TGTGCCAGCAGCTTGGAAGGGACAGATTTTTATAAGGGGACCTTC. It is translated as CASSLEGTDFYKGTF.

The CDR3 DNA is TGTGCCAGCAGCTTAGTGGCTAGCGGTAATCTTAGGGAGCAGTTCTTC. Translating it yields CASSLVASGNLREQFF. The rearrangement joins TRBV11-2 to TRBJ2-1, with 7 bases matching TRBD2. Germline CDR1 SGHAT, CDR2 FQNNGV. The trim removed 1 base at V and 10 bases at J, leaving 13 bases unmatched. This CDR3 is built from 16 residues.

In its sample, this clonotype was seen once. The chain recombines TRBV6-2 or TRBV6-3 with TRBJ2-1, with 10 positions matching TRBD2. The CDR3 sequence is 16 residues long. Germline V CDR1 and CDR2: MNHEY, SVGEGT. Trimming removed 8 bases from V and 2 bases from J; junction bases left unmatched: 9. In DNA form, the CDR3 reads TGTGCCAGCTGGGATGCGGGACTAGCGACCTACAATGAGCAGTTCTTC. Amino acid sequence: CASWDAGLATYNEQFF.

For this clonotype: This CDR3 is missing its conserved last phenylalanine or tryptophan, likely due to a read error. This CDR3 is CTRVGGRRYEQYS. DNA of the CDR3: TGTACCAGGGTGGGCGGGAGGCGGTACGAGCAGTACTCC. The V and J genes are TRBV11-2 and TRBJ2-7, with 8 bases matching TRBD2. The CDR3 runs to 13 residues. Germline V CDR1 and CDR2: SGHAT, FQNNGV.

A word on this clonotype: This sequence may be a read error, since a much larger clone differs from it by one base. Because the CDR3 is missing its conserved closing phenylalanine or tryptophan, this is likely a read error. This CDR3 reads CASSYQAGPYEQYL. CDR3 sequence (DNA): TGTGCCAGCAGTTACCAAGCGGGGCCCTACGAGCAGTACTTA. The chain joins TRBV6-2 or TRBV6-3 to TRBJ2-7; 7 bases are a match to TRBD2. Germline CDR1 reads MNHEY; CDR2 reads SVGEGT. V lost 2 bases, J lost 2 bases, and 3 bases stayed unmatched. There are 14 residues in the CDR3.

The chain joins TRBV12-3 or TRBV12-4 to TRBJ2-1; 16 bases are a match to TRBD2. V shed 3 bases, J shed 2 bases, and the junction held 4 bases outside the gene matches. This CDR3 region has 18 residues. As DNA, the CDR3 is TGTGCCAGCAGTTTCGGGACTAGCGGGAGGGGTACCTACAATGAGCAGTTCTTC. This codes for CASSFGTSGRGTYNEQFF.

This clonotype was detected only once. At one end, the junction sequence differs from germline, possibly due to a read error. This chain joins TRBV11-2 and TRBJ1-1; no reliable D call. Germline V gene data show CDR1 as SGHAT and CDR2 as FQNNGV. This CDR3 is built from 16 residues. CDR3 sequence (DNA): TGTGTCAGCAGCTTAGTGGCGGTCCCATCCCGAGTTGAAGCTTTCTTT. It yields the protein CVSSLVAVPSRVEAFF.